The clone carrying this T cell receptor (beta chain) was observed at least ten times. This entry belongs to a study of T-cell reconstitution after alpha-beta-depleted transplantation in children. As it was prepared, the TCRbeta library received unique molecular identifiers. TCRdb fed the PCR reads into MiXCR, producing one record per CDR3 protein. The sample shows around 200,000 distinct CDR3 sequences, approximately 7% of them seen only once. Germline V CDR1 and CDR2: KGHSH, LQKENI. The CDR3 totals 16 residues. Trimming removed 3 bases from V and 1 base from J, with 15 bases in between. The sample was PBMCs from the stem cell graft donor, taken from the stem cell graft. This sequence originates from a human donor who donated a stem cell graft to a child with Wiskott-Aldrich syndrome. The chain uses TRBV18 and TRBJ1-1; no clear D. CDR3 in DNA: TGTGCCAGCTCACCGGCCGTCACGGCTACGAACACTGAAGCTTTCTTT. It specifies CASSPAVTATNTEAFF.